The rows below give T cell receptor beta chains drawn from one sample of a study of beta chain features in type 1 diabetes. This table comes from immunoSEQ multiplex PCR, and its TCRdb copy is limited to in-frame clones, with some not included. The data hold roughly 100,000 clones, with around 30% observed a single time. Input material: central memory CD4+ T cells from blood. These receptors all stem from a woman between 18 and 30 years old with type 1 diabetes. Each CDR3 is given with its conserved first and last residue. Fields, in order: V gene, CDR3 protein.

TRBV6-1 | CASTRQGSYGYTF
TRBV7-2 | CASSQDRYEQYF
TRBV11-3 | CASSSGGSGTDTQYF
TRBV18 | CASSPPAGGYQETQYF
TRBV5-1 | CASSLEGTGMGQPQHF
TRBV30 | CAWSLAGGFTDTQYF
TRBV18 | CASSPGTAYQPQHF
TRBV5-1 | CASSSLATAYEQYF
TRBV28 | CASSYAPDYYGYTF
TRBV12-5 | CASGLVIRLAGVLDEQFF
TRBV6-6 | CASSYSGQGLEAFF
TRBV6-1 | CASSAQDSYNEQFF
TRBV7-2 | CASSLASDRGNEKLFF
TRBV6-1 | CASSEGGGRSYGYTF
TRBV5-4 | CASTKGQKNTGELFF
TRBV11-2 | CASSSGQLSYEQYF
TRBV9 | CASRNSGQAGELFF
TRBV5-1 | CASSLKGLAPSSYNEQFF
TRBV28 | CASSSFSGLSGEQFF
TRBV6-5 | CASKPRGPSTDTQYF
TRBV7-3 | CASSRREAGELFF
TRBV30 | CAWSVLSGDLSGYTF
TRBV4-1 | CASSQDGRGYGYTF
TRBV28 | CASSLGGGLNEQFF
TRBV30 | CAWSYKDTQYF
TRBV7-2 | CASSFPGLGGGSEQFF
TRBV5-5 | CASRLAGDTDTQYF
TRBV30 | CAWSVSRGNQPQHF
TRBV11-3 | CASSHRVEETQYF
TRBV4-1 | CASSHPGRGQGRRDTQYF
TRBV7-2 | CASSFMGLYNEQFF
TRBV5-4 | CASSPLISTDTQYF
TRBV2 | CASRIGTARVFF
TRBV10-3 | CAISEQGGVNTGELFF
TRBV7-8 | CASSLHGGGGTANTDTQYF
TRBV27 | CASSLYYGLGNEQFF
TRBV19 | CASNDGALGIYNEQFF
TRBV28 | CASRQNYGYTF
TRBV20-1 | CSGETGDRNTF
TRBV2 | CASHRSTNEKLFF
TRBV4-1 | CASSPSPLTSGDRDTQYF
TRBV4-3 | CASSQDRFFTDTQYF
TRBV5-4 | CASSLEGHTEAFF
TRBV5-6 | CASSLAGGPAGSSYEQYF
TRBV10-3 | CAISATGTGANYGYTF
TRBV10-3 | CAISTGTADNQPQHF
TRBV7-9 | CASSPRGNSGNTIYF
TRBV4-3 | CASSQDPRTDTQYF
TRBV30 | CAWRLGGSGRAKGAADTQYF